The clone carrying this T cell receptor beta chain has only one observation. The CDR3 contains 16 residues. Germline values: CDR1 MGHRA, CDR2 YSYEKL. V was pared by 4 bases and J by 9 bases, with 8 bases of the junction left unmatched. TCRdb's table, derived via immunoSEQ multiplex PCR, lists solely in-frame clones and lacks some. The data hold under 150,000 clones, with approximately 85% observed a single time. The data are from a study of blood T cell repertoires in COVID-19. This chain uses TRBV4-1 with TRBJ2-1; 14 bases match TRBD2. Sample: peripheral blood. The TCR comes from a woman in her fifties or sixties with COVID-19, enrolled during active disease. As DNA, the CDR3 is TGCGCCAGCAGCCGCCGACTAGCGGGGGGGCAGGGTGAGCAGTTCTTC. Translating it yields CASSRRLAGGQGEQFF.